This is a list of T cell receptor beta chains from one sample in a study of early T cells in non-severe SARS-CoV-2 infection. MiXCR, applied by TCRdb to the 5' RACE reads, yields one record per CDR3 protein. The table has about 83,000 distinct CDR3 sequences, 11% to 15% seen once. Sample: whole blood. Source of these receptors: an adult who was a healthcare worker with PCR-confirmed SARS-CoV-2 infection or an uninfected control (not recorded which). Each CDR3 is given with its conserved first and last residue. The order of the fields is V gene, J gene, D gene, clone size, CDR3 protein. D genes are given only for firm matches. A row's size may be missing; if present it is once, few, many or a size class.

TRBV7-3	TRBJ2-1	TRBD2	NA	CASSPTSGRASYNEQFF
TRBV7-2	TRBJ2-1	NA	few	CASSLQASGNEQFF
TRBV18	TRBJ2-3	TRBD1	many	CASSPGQGAADTQYF
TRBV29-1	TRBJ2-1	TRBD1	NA	CSAGTGTGGEQFF
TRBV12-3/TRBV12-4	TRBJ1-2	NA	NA	CASTLGDFYGYTF
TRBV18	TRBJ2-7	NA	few	CASSPIPGDSSSTYEQYF
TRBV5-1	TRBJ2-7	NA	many	CASSLGQANAYEQYF
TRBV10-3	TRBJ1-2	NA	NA	CAISDEVGTGYTF
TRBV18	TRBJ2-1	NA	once	CASSPAVNSGDEQFF
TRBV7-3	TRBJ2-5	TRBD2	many	CASSLNPAGGTETQYF
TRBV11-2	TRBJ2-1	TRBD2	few	CASSRTAGGVDEQFF
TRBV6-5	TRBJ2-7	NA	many	CASSRDRSSYEQYF
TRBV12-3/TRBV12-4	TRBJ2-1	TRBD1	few	CASRPNRGSYNEQFF
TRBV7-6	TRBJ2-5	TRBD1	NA	CASSSGTGSRETQYF
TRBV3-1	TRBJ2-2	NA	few	CASSQDERPNTGELFF
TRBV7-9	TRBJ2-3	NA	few	CASSIRDNFGTSTDTQYF
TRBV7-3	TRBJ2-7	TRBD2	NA	CASSSSGGSYEQYF
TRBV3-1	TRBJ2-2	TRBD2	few	CASSTTSGGATGELFF
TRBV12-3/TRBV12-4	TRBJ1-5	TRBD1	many	CASSYRGAALSNQPQHF
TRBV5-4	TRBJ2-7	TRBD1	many	CASSLTGAYEQYF
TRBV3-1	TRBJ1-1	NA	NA	CASSHTLGEAFF
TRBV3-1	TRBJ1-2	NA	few	CASSRGVNDGYTF
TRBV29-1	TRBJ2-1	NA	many	CSVEGVAAEQFF
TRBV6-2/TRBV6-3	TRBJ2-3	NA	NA	CASSLLLVGASTDTQYF
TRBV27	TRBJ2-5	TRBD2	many	CASSLVRGGRETQYF
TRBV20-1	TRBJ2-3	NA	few	CSARRGVTDTQYF
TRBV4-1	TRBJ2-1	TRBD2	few	CASSQPGLADYNEQFF
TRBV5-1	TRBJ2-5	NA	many	CASSLYRETQYF
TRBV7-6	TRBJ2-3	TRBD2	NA	CASSSASGSRVDTQYF
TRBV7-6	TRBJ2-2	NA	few	CASSSRNTGELFF
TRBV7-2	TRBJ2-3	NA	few	CASSMDRVPNTQYF
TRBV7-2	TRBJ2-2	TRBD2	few	CASSLVLAGAPGGELFF
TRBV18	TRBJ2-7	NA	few	CASSTQGGVNEQYF
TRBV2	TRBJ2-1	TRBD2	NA	CASSETSGPYNEQFF
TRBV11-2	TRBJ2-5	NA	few	CASSSTNPGEETQYF
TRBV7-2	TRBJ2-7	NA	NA	CASSLAVTYGAKYEQYF
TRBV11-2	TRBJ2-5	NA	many	CASSLETQYF
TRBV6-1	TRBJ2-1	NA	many	CASSGDRFTEQFF
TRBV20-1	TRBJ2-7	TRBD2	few	CSATTIAGVRSYEQYF
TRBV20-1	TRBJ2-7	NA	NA	CSAPSLYSSYEQYF
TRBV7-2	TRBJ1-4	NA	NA	CASSLVPGTWEKLFF
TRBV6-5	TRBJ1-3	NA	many	CASSYGSGNTIYF
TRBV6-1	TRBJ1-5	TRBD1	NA	CASSAYRGASGNQPQHF
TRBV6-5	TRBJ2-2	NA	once	CASSYSGPPEELFF
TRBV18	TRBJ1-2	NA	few	CASSPRQEGYGYTF
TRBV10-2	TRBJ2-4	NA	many	CASATGLENIQYF
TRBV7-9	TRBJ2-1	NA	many	CASSLISGDEQFF
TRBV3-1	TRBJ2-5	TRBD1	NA	CASSQGTGQETQYF
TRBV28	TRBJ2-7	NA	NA	CASSSSQRYEQYF
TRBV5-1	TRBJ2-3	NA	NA	CASSLVPGYTDTQYF
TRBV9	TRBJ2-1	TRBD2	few	CASSVGLAGGPRNEQFF
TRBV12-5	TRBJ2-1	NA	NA	CASGLSQGRMNEQFF
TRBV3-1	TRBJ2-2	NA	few	CASSQEIGATGELFF